This T cell receptor beta chain was profiled in a study of CD8 T cells in Susac syndrome. Study-level findings and limits: Individuals included in the TCR sequencing and HLA analysis were acknowledged by the study to be relatively few in number.

V gave up 3 bases and J gave up 6 bases, with 15 bases separating them. The germline V gene encodes CDR1 MNHEY and CDR2 SMNVEV (reference sequence). The CDR3 totals 15 residues. An amount of RNA that ranged from 0.5 to 1 ug was reverse transcribed with random hexamers. With immunoSEQ multiplex PCR, TCR beta CDR3 was amplified across 54 Vbeta and 13 Jbeta. Each CDR3 protein gets one entry after TCRdb re-called the immunoSEQ multiplex PCR reads with MiXCR. The sample contains about 300,000 distinct CDR3 sequences, approximately 84% of which appear only once. Sequencing targeted TCR beta in T cells from blood (CD8+ and CD4+). Negative isolation yielded CD4+ and CD8+ T cells, and FACS enriched TEMRA cells. About this clonotype itself: Its target is not known.

This clonotype was sampled from a human donor with multiple sclerosis. The sample consisted of CD8+ T cells from PBMCs. The chain is built from TRBV27 and TRBJ2-1; D gene ambiguous. The CDR3: CASSFDAEWGNEQFF. DNA for the CDR3: TGTGCCAGCAGTTTTGATGCGGAGTGGGGCAATGAGCAGTTCTTC.